This entry features one T cell receptor (beta chain) sequence. Its target is not known. Trimming shortened V by 1 base and J by 7 bases, and 16 bases separated the two germline ends. CDR1 KGHSH and CDR2 LQKENI come from the germline V gene. The CDR3 covers 15 residues. TCRdb re-called the reads with MiXCR, one entry per CDR3 protein. In the table there are 750,000 to 900,000 distinct CDR3 sequences, under 35% of which are singletons. This entry belongs to a study of T cell repertoires in cytomegalovirus infection. Across the whole study: Peptides in the study included HLA-C-restricted and HLA-B-restricted CMV epitopes. Indications of both CMV infection and matching HLA type were provided by public TCR beta signatures. Study-wide findings and caveats: Frequencies of public TCR beta families were cumulated, and this identified carriers of CMV plus the relevant HLA. What dominated the ex vivo response were HLA-C-restricted CMV-specific TCR beta clonotypes.

Sequencing was performed on cultured CD8+ T cells from PBMCs, taken from culture after CMV antigen stimulation. This receptor was taken from a human donor in good health (CMV status not recorded). Some clones in this sample may be carry-over from other donors' samples. This chain joins TRBV18 and TRBJ1-2, with D hard to call. The CDR3 region has the DNA TGTGCCAGCTCACCACGTCTGGGTGTAACCGCTGGCTACACCTTC. Encoded protein: CASSPRLGVTAGYTF.